This T cell receptor beta chain was obtained from a study of blood T cell repertoires in COVID-19. The V end was cut by 6 bases, the J end by 4 bases, with 16 bases between. The CDR3 is 15 residues long. Germline values: CDR1 ENHRY, CDR2 SYGVKD. Here immunoSEQ multiplex PCR was the method, and the copy in TCRdb shows in-frame clones only, minus some. The sample lists 300,000 to 400,000 clones; 88% were seen once. This TCR was sampled from a young woman who had recovered from COVID-19. The sequenced sample was PBMCs or T cells enriched from blood (not recorded which). The V and J genes are TRBV10-3 and TRBJ1-3; D is possibly TRBD1 (5 bases). CDR3 coding DNA: TGTGCCATCAGCACTGCAGGGTTTGCGGGAAACACCATATATTTT. Translated, it gives CAISTAGFAGNTIYF.